What follows describes a single TCR beta chain. Its target is not known. Losses at the gene ends were 5 bases for V and 4 bases for J; bases not matched to a gene: 5. CDR3 length: 13 residues. Looked up from germline, CDR1 is SGHVS and CDR2 is FQNEAQ. The entry originates in a study of T cell responses to AZD1222 COVID-19 vaccine. Looking at the study overall: Second-dose intervals near 4 or 12 weeks were combined.

General study points: Repertoire collection took place solely once the T cell response had peaked.

The method was immunoSEQ multiplex PCR; TCRdb's version includes in-frame clones alone and lacks a portion of them. The sample lists more than 95,000 clones; 70% to 90% were seen once. The receptor was derived from an adult in good health. Here the sequenced sample was peripheral blood, taken on day 0 of AZD1222 vaccination. The chain is built from TRBV7-8 and TRBJ2-7; 7 bases fit TRBD1. The CDR3 reads CASSETTGYEQYF. The CDR3 DNA reads TGTGCCAGCAGCGAAACGACAGGGTACGAGCAGTACTTC.